This T cell receptor beta chain was found in a study of cytomegalovirus exposure and HLA in healthy donors. Trimming left V 3 bases short and J 2 bases short, with 11 bases between. CDR1 is SGDLS and CDR2 is YYNGEE in the germline V gene. The CDR3 has 14 amino acids. The protocol was immunoSEQ multiplex PCR, while the TCRdb copy is restricted to in-frame clones and leaves out a portion. The table records about 140,000 clones, approximately 84% of them present only once. The sequence was obtained from a young man in good health and CMV-seropositive. This sequence joins TRBV9 and TRBJ2-5; no reliable D call. What was sequenced was PBMCs. The CDR3 loop is CASSGAARQETQYF. CDR3 DNA sequence: TGTGCCAGCAGCGGGGCCGCCCGGCAAGAGACCCAGTACTTC. The whole variable domain, remainder taken from reference TRBV9 and TRBJ2-5, is DSGVTQTPKHLITATGQRVTLRCSPRSGDLSVYWYQQSLDQGLQFLIQYYNGEERAKGNILERFSAQQFPDLHSELNLSSLELGDSALYFCASSGAARQETQYFGPGTRLLVL.